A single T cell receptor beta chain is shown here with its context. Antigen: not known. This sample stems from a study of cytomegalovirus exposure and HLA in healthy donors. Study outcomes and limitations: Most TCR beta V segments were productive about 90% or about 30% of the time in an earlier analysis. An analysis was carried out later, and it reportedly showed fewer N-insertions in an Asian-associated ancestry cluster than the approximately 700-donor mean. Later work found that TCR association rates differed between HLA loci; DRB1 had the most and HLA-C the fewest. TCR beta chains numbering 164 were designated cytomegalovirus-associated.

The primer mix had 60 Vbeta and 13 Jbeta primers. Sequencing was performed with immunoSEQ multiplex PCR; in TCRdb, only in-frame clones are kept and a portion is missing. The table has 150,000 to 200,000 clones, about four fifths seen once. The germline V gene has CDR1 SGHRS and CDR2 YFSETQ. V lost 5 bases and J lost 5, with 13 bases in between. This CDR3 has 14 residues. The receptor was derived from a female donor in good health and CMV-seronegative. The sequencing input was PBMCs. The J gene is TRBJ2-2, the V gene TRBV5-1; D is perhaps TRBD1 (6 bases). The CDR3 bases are TGCGCCAGCAGTCAAACAGGGATGACCGGGGAGCTGTTTTTT. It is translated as CASSQTGMTGELFF.